The clone carrying this T cell receptor beta chain showed up just a few times. Antigen specificity is unknown. Primers for the PCR totalled 60 Vbeta and 13 Jbeta. Method: immunoSEQ multiplex PCR; TCRdb's copy keeps in-frame clones and lacks some. This table has around 160,000 clones, more than 70% appearing once. CDR3 length: 13 residues. Trimming left V 8 bases short and J 2 bases short, with 10 bases between. CDR1 is LNHDA and CDR2 is SQIVND in the germline V gene (reference sequence). This sample stems from a study of cytomegalovirus exposure and HLA in healthy donors. Study conclusions and caveats: Fewer N-insertions (relative to the approximately 670-donor mean) were reportedly seen in an Asian-associated ancestry cluster in a later analysis. In vitro data verified three CMV-associated chains as specific for CMV antigens. TCR beta chain V- and J-gene trimming was linked, in a later analysis, to a missense variant in DCLRE1C. The study labeled 150 to 200 TCR beta chains cytomegalovirus-associated.

Sequencing input: PBMCs. The source of this sequence is a woman between 35 and 50 years old in good health and CMV-seropositive. The chain uses TRBV19 and TRBJ2-1; possible D gene TRBD2, 5 bases. CDR3 sequence (DNA): TGTGCCAGTGGGAGAGGTCCCTACAATGAGCAGTTCTTC. This gives the protein CASGRGPYNEQFF.